This T cell receptor (beta chain) was recorded in a study of blood T cell repertoires in COVID-19. Overall study: Italy, Spain and the United States were the sources of the convalescent and acute COVID-19 samples.

It was during active infection that Seattle patients were enrolled and then longitudinally followed. Germline CDR1 reads SNHLY; CDR2 reads FYNNEI. CDR3 length: 15 residues. Trimming pared 3 bases from V and 5 bases from J, leaving 17 bases between. In the source study's methods: The assay estimated nucleated cells by amplifying reference gene primers. Sequencing used immunoSEQ multiplex PCR; TCRdb keeps in-frame clones, though not all of them. The V and J calls and clone size come from that table; D and trimming were worked out from the DNA. Of over 120,000 clones listed, roughly three quarters are singletons.

Sequenced input: peripheral blood. The chain combines TRBV2 with TRBJ2-7, with a weak D call TRBD2 (6 bases). The sequence came from a woman aged 70-85 years with COVID-19, enrolled during active disease. CDR3 in DNA: TGTGCCAGCAGTGAGGGTGGACTACGGACCCACGAGCAGTACTTC. This codes for CASSEGGLRTHEQYF.